This T cell receptor (beta chain) was profiled in a study of T cells in narcolepsy. Notes on the study in general: Blood of same and different patients, but not healthy controls, reportedly held recurring autoreactive clonotypes.

Sequenced by immunoSEQ multiplex PCR; TCRdb stores in-frame clones only, minus some. The sample contains roughly 30,000 clones, approximately 79% of which appear only once. In regard to this clone: The antigen remains undetermined.

This CDR3 is built from 18 residues. Germline CDR1 SEHNR, CDR2 FQNEAQ (reference sequence). V shed 0 bases, J shed 4 bases, and the junction held 11 bases outside the gene matches. This clonotype was obtained from a human donor in good health. The sample was memory (CD45RA-) CD4+ T cells from blood. The V call is TRBV7-9, the J call TRBJ2-3; 9 nucleotides line up with TRBD2. CDR3 nucleotide sequence: TGTGCCAGCAGCTTAGCAGACGCGGGGGGGGCCGGGTCAGATACGCAGTATTTT. It codes for CASSLADAGGAGSDTQYF.